The clone carrying this T cell receptor beta chain was found once. The record originates from a study of blood T cell repertoires in COVID-19. TCRdb keeps only in-frame clones here, not all; method: immunoSEQ multiplex PCR. The data show roughly 400,000 clones, 87% seen once. Trimming took off 5 bases at V and 0 bases at J, with 14 bases between the two ends. Looked up from germline, CDR1 is MNHEY and CDR2 is SVGAGI. CDR3 length: 15 residues. The chain uses TRBV6-5 and TRBJ2-7, with D maybe TRBD2 (6 bases). This TCR derives from a woman aged 60-75 years with COVID-19, enrolled during active disease. The specimen sequenced was peripheral blood. CDR3 in DNA: TGTGCCAGCAGTCCAAGAGGAGGGCGCTCCTACGAGCAGTACTTC. The encoded protein is CASSPRGGRSYEQYF.